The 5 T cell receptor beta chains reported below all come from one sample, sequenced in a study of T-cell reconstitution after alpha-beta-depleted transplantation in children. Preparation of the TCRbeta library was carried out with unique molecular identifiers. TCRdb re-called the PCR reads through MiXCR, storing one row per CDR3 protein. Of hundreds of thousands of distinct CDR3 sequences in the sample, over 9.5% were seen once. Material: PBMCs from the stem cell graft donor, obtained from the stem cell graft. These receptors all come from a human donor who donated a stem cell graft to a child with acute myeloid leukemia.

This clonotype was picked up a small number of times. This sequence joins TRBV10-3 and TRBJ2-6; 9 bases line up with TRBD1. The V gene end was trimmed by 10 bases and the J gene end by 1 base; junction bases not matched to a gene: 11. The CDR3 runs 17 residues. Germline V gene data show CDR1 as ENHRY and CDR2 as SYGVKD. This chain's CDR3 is CATDPGQGLSGANVLTF. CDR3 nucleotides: TGTGCCACCGACCCGGGACAGGGATTATCTGGGGCCAACGTCCTGACTTTC.

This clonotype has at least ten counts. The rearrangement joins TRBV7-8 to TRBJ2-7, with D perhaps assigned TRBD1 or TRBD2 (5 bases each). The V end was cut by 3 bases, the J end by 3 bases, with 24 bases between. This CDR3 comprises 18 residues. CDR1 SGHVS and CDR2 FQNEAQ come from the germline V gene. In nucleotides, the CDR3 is TGTGCCAGCAGCTTGGGGACCACCTCCCCGAGGTGGGACTACGAGCAGTACTTC. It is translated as CASSLGTTSPRWDYEQYF.

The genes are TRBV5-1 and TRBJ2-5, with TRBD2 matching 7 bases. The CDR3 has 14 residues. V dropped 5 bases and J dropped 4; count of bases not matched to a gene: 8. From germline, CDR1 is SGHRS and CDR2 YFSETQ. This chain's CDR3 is CASSPGGEGETQYF. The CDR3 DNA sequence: TGCGCCAGCAGTCCCGGTGGGGAGGGAGAGACCCAGTACTTC.

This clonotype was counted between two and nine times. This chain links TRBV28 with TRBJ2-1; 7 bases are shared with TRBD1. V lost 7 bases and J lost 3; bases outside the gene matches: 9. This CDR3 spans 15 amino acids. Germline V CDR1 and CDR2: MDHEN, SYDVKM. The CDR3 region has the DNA TGTGCCAGCACCACCTCGGGACAGTTCTACAATGAGCAGTTCTTC. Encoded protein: CASTTSGQFYNEQFF.

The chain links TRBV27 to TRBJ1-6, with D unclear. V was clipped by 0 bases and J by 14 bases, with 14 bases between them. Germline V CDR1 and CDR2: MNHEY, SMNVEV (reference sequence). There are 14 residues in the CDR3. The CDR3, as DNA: TGTGCCAGCAGTTTATCGCTTACGGGGAACACCCTCCACTTT. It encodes CASSLSLTGNTLHF.